A single T cell receptor beta chain is shown here with its context. The data stem from a study of cytomegalovirus exposure and HLA in healthy donors. On the study more broadly: Previous work identified 90 million to 130 million unique TCR beta sequences from about 179 million T cells.

This PCR relied on a set of 60 Vbeta primers and 13 Jbeta primers. How the authors handled the data: An analysis that came later counted around 80 million unique TCR beta chains, roughly 11 million shared. TCRdb keeps only in-frame clones here, not all; method: immunoSEQ multiplex PCR. Clone size and the V and J calls come from that table; the DNA yielded D and trimming. Among approximately 190,000 clones listed, about 84% were seen once. Trimming removed 0 bases from V and 5 bases from J, with 5 bases in between. The germline V gene encodes CDR1 LNHDA and CDR2 SQIVND (reference sequence). The CDR3 is 13 amino acids.

This TCR came from a man between 50 and 59 years old in good health and CMV-seronegative. The specimen was PBMCs. This chain connects TRBV19 to TRBJ1-5, with D unclear. CDR3 protein: CASSIDEYQPQHF. The CDR3 nucleotides are TGTGCCAGTAGTATAGATGAGTATCAGCCCCAGCATTTT.